The sequence of this T cell receptor (beta chain) was determined in a study of T cell clonality in common variable immunodeficiency. This clone came up many times. The antigen remains unidentified. The read halts 3 residues ahead of the CDR3 end, with the missing end drawn from the germline J gene. The V gene lost 3 bases and the J gene lost 5 bases, with 13 bases spanning the gap. This CDR3 is 14 amino acids long. Findings and caveats of the study: Patient heterogeneity in the CVID cohort limited correlations between repertoire features and clinical complications.

Control and CVID samples contributed equal amounts of genomic DNA. Libraries were prepared by immunoSEQ multiplex PCR; TCRdb keeps only in-frame clonotypes and omits some of them. Singletons are absent from the sample, which has roughly 79,000 clones. The V and J genes are TRBV12-3 or TRBV12-4 and TRBJ2-5, with D perhaps matching TRBD1 (5 bases). The clonotype was recovered from a person aged 18 to 70 in good health. Sequencing input: peripheral blood mononuclear cells. The covered CDR3 bases are TGTGCCAGCAGTTTTGCCAAGGGGCGGGAGACC. It codes for CASSFAKGRET. The full CDR3 protein reads CASSFAKGRETQYF.